This entry concerns a single T cell receptor beta chain. Its target is not known. This sample is drawn from a study of memory CD4+ T cells and cytomegalovirus serostatus. General study results and limits: Each of approximately 61 CMV-associated TCRbeta sequences occurred in one to five individuals. Repertoires predicted CMV serostatus with median bootstrapped AUC of around 0.95.

The sort gate was single viable CD3+CD4+CD8-CD45RO+ cells for memory CD4+ T cells. This CDR3 has 14 amino acids. V shed 2 bases and J shed 6 bases, with 11 bases lying between them. From germline, CDR1 is SGHTA and CDR2 FQGNSA. The method was immunoSEQ multiplex PCR; TCRdb's version includes in-frame clones alone and lacks a portion of them. The table has about 25,000 clones, 60% to 80% seen once. The gene calls are TRBV7-2 and TRBJ2-1; the D is unclear. Sequencing input: memory CD4+ T cells from blood. The receptor was isolated from an adult in good health and CMV-seronegative. As DNA, the CDR3 is TGTGCCAGCAGCTTAACGTACGGTACCAATGAGCAGTTCTTC. As protein: CASSLTYGTNEQFF.